The 10 T cell receptor beta chains reported below all come from one sample, sequenced in a study of CD8+CD57+ T cells in acquired aplastic anemia. Template material for TCR beta VDJ and CDR3 profiling consisted of genomic DNA. From the reads, TCRdb called clonotypes with MiXCR, one entry per CDR3 protein. The sample yields about 400,000 distinct CDR3 sequences, 55% to 70% seen once. Sequencing was performed on sorted CD4+, CD8+, or CD8+CD57+ T cells (not recorded which) from PBMCs. The source of these receptors is a human donor in good health, serving as a control.

The rearrangement uses TRBV11-3 and TRBJ2-3; D uncertain. The V end was cut by 5 bases, the J end by 7 bases, with 19 bases between. The CDR3 has 15 residues. Germline V gives CDR1 SGHNT, CDR2 YENEEA. The CDR3 nucleotides read TGTGCCAGCAGCGCGGACGGTGGGCAGACACATACGCAGTATTTT. This gives the protein CASSADGGQTHTQYF.

The chain links TRBV20-1 to TRBJ1-5; D might be TRBD1 (5 bases). CDR1 DFQATT and CDR2 SNEGSKA come from the germline V gene (reference sequence). Trimming took off 3 bases at V and 10 bases at J, with 13 bases between the two ends. There are 12 residues in the CDR3. CDR3 region: CSASGRAPPQHF. The DNA of the CDR3 is TGCAGTGCTAGCGGCAGGGCCCCCCCCCAGCATTTT.

The chain links TRBV5-1 to TRBJ2-7; 7 nucleotides align to TRBD1. V was pared by 4 bases and J by 2 bases, with 9 bases of the junction left unmatched. In germline, CDR1 is SGHRS, CDR2 YFSETQ. The CDR3 length is 15 residues. DNA for the CDR3: TGCGCCAGCAGCCAAGGGCGACAGGGTCCCTACGAGCAGTACTTC. It yields the protein CASSQGRQGPYEQYF.

This chain uses TRBV19 with TRBJ1-1; D is unresolved. CDR1 and CDR2 from the germline V gene are LNHDA and SQIVND (reference sequence). This CDR3 contains 13 residues. With 5 bases removed from V and 2 bases from J, the gap between germline ends came to 9 bases. The CDR3 is CASSVNINTEAFF. As DNA, the CDR3 is TGTGCCAGTAGTGTCAATATAAACACTGAAGCTTTCTTT.

This clonotype has at least ten counts. The chain employs TRBV7-2 and TRBJ2-7; 14 bases map to TRBD2. The CDR3 consists of 19 residues. Trimming cost V 1 base and J 0 bases; bases outside gene matches: 8. From germline, CDR1 is SGHTA and CDR2 FQGNSA. The CDR3 DNA sequence: TGTGCCAGCAGCTTAGTGGGGACTAGCGGGGGCACGAGCTCCTACGAGCAGTACTTC. Translation gives CASSLVGTSGGTSSYEQYF. The whole variable domain, remainder taken from reference TRBV7-2 and TRBJ2-7, is GAGVSQSPSNKVTEKGKDVELRCDPISGHTALYWYRQSLGQGLEFLIYFQGNSAPDKSGLPSDRFSAERTGGSVSTLTIQRTQQEDSAVYLCASSLVGTSGGTSSYEQYFGPGTRLTVT.

Concerning this clonotype itself: This could be a read error, since a much larger clone is one nucleotide away. The chain carries TRBV6-1 and TRBJ2-3; 8 bases fit TRBD2. The CDR3 spans 16 residues. Germline CDR1 reads MNHNS; CDR2 reads SASEGT. The CDR3 DNA reads as TGTGCCATCAGTTTAGTTCCTAGCGGGCCACAAAATACGCAGTATTTT. Encoded protein: CAISLVPSGPQNTQYF.

The J gene is TRBJ1-2, the V gene TRBV7-2; the D gene is possibly TRBD1 (5 bases). From germline, CDR1 is SGHTA and CDR2 FQGNSA. The CDR3 length is 16 residues. Trimming took off 4 bases at V and 0 bases at J, with 15 bases between the two ends. CDR3 DNA: TGTGCCAGCAGCTCATCCGGGGGTTTTGCTAACTATGGCTACACCTTC. As protein: CASSSSGGFANYGYTF.

This clonotype was seen repeatedly, ten times or more. The rearrangement joins TRBV5-8 to TRBJ2-6; no clear D gene. The CDR3 covers 14 residues. V lost 0 bases, J lost 0 bases, and 1 base lay in between. CDR1 SGHTS and CDR2 YDEGEE come from the germline V gene. As DNA, the CDR3 is TGTGCCAGCAGCTTGGTCTCTGGGGCCAACGTCCTGACTTTC. Translation gives CASSLVSGANVLTF.

Ten or more counts support this clonotype. The CDR3 sequence is CASSEGKTLIYNEQFF. The CDR3 DNA reads TGTGCCAGCAGTGAAGGGAAGACACTGATATACAATGAGCAGTTCTTC. The V call is TRBV6-1, the J call TRBJ2-1, with D unclear. The length of the CDR3 is 16 residues. Per germline, CDR1 MNHNS and CDR2 SASEGT. Trimming left V 1 base short and J 4 bases short, with 14 bases between.

The rearrangement joins TRBV2 to TRBJ2-1; D is uncertain. Germline V gives CDR1 SNHLY, CDR2 FYNNEI. V shed 7 bases and J shed 1 base, with 5 bases lying between them. The length of the CDR3 is 12 residues. The CDR3 protein is CASKVSYNEQFF. The CDR3 DNA reads as TGTGCCAGCAAAGTATCCTACAATGAGCAGTTCTTC.